A single sample gave rise to the 24 T cell receptor beta chains below, sequenced in a study of blood T cell repertoires in COVID-19. Assay used: immunoSEQ multiplex PCR; TCRdb lists only in-frame clones, some missing. The top ten hold under 8.5% of the sample, which has about 170,000 clones, 84% seen once. The specimen was peripheral blood. The receptors stem from a man aged 35 to 55 who had recovered from COVID-19.

This clone was counted a single time. The J gene is TRBJ1-6, the V gene TRBV7-6; TRBD1 might be the D (6 bases). This CDR3 spans 18 amino acids. Trimming stripped 2 bases from V and 6 bases from J, with 20 bases between. Germline V CDR1 and CDR2: SGHVS, FNYEAQ. The CDR3 bases are TGTGCCAGCAGCTTAACGCGGGCGGGGGCCCGCCCTAATTCACCCCTCCACTTT. Protein product: CASSLTRAGARPNSPLHF.

The chain combines TRBV27 with TRBJ2-7, with 9 bases fitting TRBD1. This CDR3 has 14 residues. J lost 7 bases, V lost 8 bases, and 12 bases had no gene match. Germline CDR1 and CDR2: MNHEY and SMNVEV (reference sequence). The CDR3 region has the DNA TGTGCCAGCGGCGACCCGGGACAGGGTATAGAGCAGTACTTC. Translating it yields CASGDPGQGIEQYF.

The chain combines TRBV30 with TRBJ2-5, with D hard to call. This CDR3 contains 11 residues. Trimming stripped 3 bases from V and 5 bases from J, with 7 bases between. Per the germline V gene, CDR1 is GTSNPN and CDR2 is SVGIG (reference sequence). As DNA, the CDR3 is TGTGCCTGGAGCGTAATCGAGACCCAGTACTTC. Translation gives CAWSVIETQYF.

This sequence joins TRBV27 and TRBJ2-3; 8 bases fit TRBD2. The CDR3 contains 13 residues. Unmatched junction bases numbered 6, after V lost 8 bases and J lost 5 bases. Germline V lookup: CDR1 MNHEY, CDR2 SMNVEV (reference sequence). For the CDR3, the DNA is TGTGCCAGCCAGAGCAGCGGGGGAGATACGCAGTATTTT. This encodes CASQSSGGDTQYF.

The chain recombines TRBV6-4 with TRBJ1-6, with D perhaps matching TRBD1 (5 bases). This CDR3 contains 14 residues. V lost 2 bases to trimming and J lost 8 bases, with 10 bases between them. Germline V gene data show CDR1 as MRHNA and CDR2 as SNTAGT. Written as DNA, the CDR3 is TGTGCCAGCAGTGACAGGGGATTGGATTCACCCCTCCACTTT. Its protein is CASSDRGLDSPLHF.

The rearrangement joins TRBV7-9 to TRBJ1-4, with a possible D match to TRBD1 (6 bases). The CDR3 loop spans 15 amino acids. The V gene's germline CDR1 is SEHNR and CDR2 FQNEAQ (reference sequence). The V gene lost 5 bases and the J gene lost 1 base, with 11 bases spanning the gap. This CDR3 is CASSNRQETNEKLFF. The CDR3 DNA reads as TGTGCCAGCAGCAACAGACAGGAAACTAATGAAAAACTGTTTTTT.

CDR3 residues: CASSYPRSPLHF. As DNA, the CDR3 is TGTGCCAGCAGTTACCCTAGGTCACCCCTCCACTTT. The chain uses TRBV6-2 or TRBV6-3 and TRBJ1-6; D ambiguous. The CDR3 runs to 12 residues. Trimming shortened V by 2 bases and J by 10 bases, and 6 bases separated the two germline ends. Germline CDR1 MNHEY, CDR2 SVGEGT.

The chain uses TRBV11-3 and TRBJ2-7; a possible D gene is TRBD1 (7 bases). CDR1 SGHNT and CDR2 YENEEA come from the germline V gene. The V end was cut by 5 bases, the J end by 1 base, with 18 bases between. This CDR3 contains 16 residues. The CDR3 sequence is CASSVSSTGRSYEQYF. As DNA, the CDR3 is TGTGCCAGCAGCGTAAGTTCGACAGGGAGGTCCTACGAGCAGTACTTC.

J is TRBJ2-1 and V is TRBV19; TRBD2 agrees at 9 bases. CDR1 and CDR2 (germline): LNHDA, SQIVND (reference sequence). The V and J ends lost 7 bases and 2 bases, in that order; junction bases with no gene match: 6. This CDR3 is 15 amino acids long. CDR3 protein: CASTSTSGTYNEQFF. As DNA, the CDR3 is TGTGCCAGTACTTCGACTAGCGGAACCTACAATGAGCAGTTCTTC.

This chain uses TRBV15 with TRBJ2-3, with no clear D. The V end was cut by 1 base, the J end by 0 bases, with 5 bases between. The CDR3 is 14 amino acids. From germline, CDR1 is LNHNV and CDR2 YYDKDF (reference sequence). The CDR3 is CATSRGTSTDTQYF. CDR3 sequence (DNA): TGTGCCACCAGCAGAGGTACTAGCACAGATACGCAGTATTTT. Full variable domain (remainder filled in from reference TRBV15 and TRBJ2-3): DAMVIQNPRYQVTQFGKPVTLSCSQTLNHNVMYWYQQKSSQAPKLLFHYYDKDFNNEADTPDNFQSRRPNTSFCFLDIRSPGLGDTAMYLCATSRGTSTDTQYFGPGTRLTVL.

J is TRBJ1-5 and V is TRBV7-2, with 8 bases fitting TRBD1. The CDR3 sequence is 14 residues long. V trimming: 3 bases; J trimming: 5 bases; junction bases outside the gene matches: 3. Germline lookup yields CDR1 SGHTA and CDR2 FQGNSA. This CDR3 reads CASSLDRVDQPQHF. In DNA form, the CDR3 reads TGTGCCAGCAGCTTGGACAGGGTGGATCAGCCCCAGCATTTT.

This clone appeared a single time. The V and J genes are TRBV21-1 and TRBJ2-1; the table's TRBD2 call for D was not verified on the DNA. TRBV21-1 is flagged as a pseudogene. The CDR3 spans 17 residues. CDR3 in DNA: TGTGCCAGCAGCAATAAGGGCGGGGGTAGCTACGTGGATGAGCAGTTCTTC. This codes for CASSNKGGGSYVDEQFF.

This clone appeared a single time. The rearrangement uses TRBV27 and TRBJ1-5, with D perhaps TRBD1 (6 bases). V shed 6 bases and J shed 4 bases, with 10 bases lying between them. Looked up from germline, CDR1 is MNHEY and CDR2 is SMNVEV (reference sequence). The CDR3 consists of 13 residues. The CDR3 loop reads CASRLQGNQPQHF. For the CDR3, the DNA is TGTGCCAGCAGGCTACAGGGAAATCAGCCCCAGCATTTT.

This clone was detected only a few times. The chain joins TRBV7-8 to TRBJ2-3; the D is unclear. Trimming took off 0 bases at V and 5 bases at J, with 12 bases between the two ends. This CDR3 region has 15 residues. CDR1 and CDR2 (germline): SGHVS, FQNEAQ. The CDR3 DNA is TGTGCCAGCAGCTTAGCGGCCAGTATTCGAGATACGCAGTATTTT. Translated, it gives CASSLAASIRDTQYF.

The chain uses TRBV6-5 and TRBJ2-7; the match to TRBD1 covers 8 bases. There are 14 residues in the CDR3. CDR1 is MNHEY, CDR2 SVGAGI, per germline. V was pared by 6 bases and J by 0 bases, with 4 bases of the junction left unmatched. CDR3 amino acids: CASRPGGNSYEQYF. The CDR3, as DNA: TGTGCCAGCAGGCCAGGGGGCAACTCCTACGAGCAGTACTTC.

V is TRBV2 and J is TRBJ1-2, with D possibly TRBD1 on 6 matching bases. The V end was cut by 6 bases, the J end by 0 bases, with 20 bases between. The CDR3 is 17 residues long. Germline V CDR1 and CDR2: SNHLY, FYNNEI. The CDR3 coding sequence is TGTGCCAGCAGCCGGGGGGCCCGCGGGCCTGCTAACTATGGCTACACCTTC. As protein: CASSRGARGPANYGYTF.

The chain joins TRBV2 to TRBJ2-7; D perhaps matches TRBD2 (7 bases). Germline CDR1 reads SNHLY; CDR2 reads FYNNEI. The CDR3 has 14 amino acids. The V end was cut by 7 bases, the J end by 1 base, with 14 bases between. CDR3 nucleotide sequence: TGTGCCAGCACCGGGGGCGGGGGTTCCTACGAGCAGTACTTC. It is translated as CASTGGGGSYEQYF.

The chain couples TRBV7-9 to TRBJ2-3; 9 nucleotides agree with TRBD2. Germline CDR1 SEHNR, CDR2 FQNEAQ (reference sequence). This CDR3 region has 16 residues. Trimming cost V 10 bases and J 5 bases; bases outside gene matches: 16. The CDR3 DNA reads as TGTGCCACTAAGAGTAGCGGGGGCCCGCGTGTAGATACGCAGTATTTT. Encoded protein: CATKSSGGPRVDTQYF. Full variable domain (outside the CDR3, taken from reference TRBV7-9 and TRBJ2-3): DTGVSQNPRHKITKRGQNVTFRCDPISEHNRLYWYRQTLGQGPEFLTYFQNEAQLEKSRLLSDRFSAERPKGSFSTLEIQRTEQGDSAMYLCATKSSGGPRVDTQYFGPGTRLTVL.

The gene calls are TRBV27 and TRBJ1-2; perhaps TRBD1 as D (5 bases). The V and J ends lost 5 bases and 6 bases respectively, with 16 bases between them. Germline lookup yields CDR1 MNHEY and CDR2 SMNVEV (reference sequence). This CDR3 is 14 amino acids long. The CDR3 DNA reads TGTGCCAGCAGTGAAGGACGGACATTTGATGGCTACACCTTC. Translating it yields CASSEGRTFDGYTF.

This clone was counted only a few times. The chain employs TRBV30 and TRBJ1-3, with a possible D match to TRBD1 (6 bases). V lost 5 bases to trimming and J lost 2 bases, with 19 bases between them. This CDR3 has 16 residues. CDR1 is GTSNPN and CDR2 is SVGIG in the germline V gene (reference sequence). CDR3 sequence reads: CAWEGWAGVPGNTIYF. Here the CDR3 DNA reads TGTGCCTGGGAGGGCTGGGCAGGGGTTCCTGGAAACACCATATATTTT.

The chain uses TRBV11-2 and TRBJ1-2; D is unclear. V gave up 2 bases and J gave up 4 bases, with 8 bases separating them. Germline V gene sequence: CDR1 SGHAT, CDR2 FQNNGV. The CDR3 has 13 residues. CDR3 sequence reads: CASSLKSLYGYTF. CDR3 coding DNA: TGTGCCAGCAGCTTAAAGAGCCTCTATGGCTACACCTTC.

This clone has only a few counts. The J gene is TRBJ1-5, the V gene TRBV13; 8 bases match TRBD1. This CDR3 spans 14 amino acids. Germline V CDR1 and CDR2: PRHDT, FYEKMQ (reference sequence). Unmatched junction bases numbered 2, after V lost 0 bases and J lost 7 bases. This CDR3 is CASSLGTGVQPQHF. CDR3 nucleotide sequence: TGTGCCAGCAGCTTAGGGACAGGGGTCCAGCCCCAGCATTTT.

The chain uses TRBV6-8 and TRBJ2-7, with TRBD2 identical over 7 bases. Unmatched junction bases numbered 6, after V lost 10 bases and J lost 3 bases. Germline CDR1 is MNHGY and CDR2 is SAAAGT. The CDR3 has 12 amino acids. DNA for the CDR3: TGTGCCACCAAGGAGCGGGGCTACGAGCAGTACTTC. It specifies CATKERGYEQYF.

The J gene is TRBJ1-1, the V gene TRBV18, with a tentative D call TRBD1 (5 bases). The CDR3 is 17 residues long. The germline gives CDR1 KGHSH, CDR2 LQKENI. Trimming removed 0 bases from V and 4 bases from J, with 18 bases in between. The CDR3 DNA reads as TGTGCCAGCTCACCACCTACGGGGGATCAAACATTCACTGAAGCTTTCTTT. It yields the protein CASSPPTGDQTFTEAFF.